These 3 T cell receptor beta chains originate from one sample sequenced in a study of regulatory T cells in long-lasting Graves disease (dated by TCRdb to the early 2020s). What this sample's time point label stands for: newly diagnosed GD, antithyroid drugs for less than 3 months. RNA was extracted from PBMCs in TRIzol for both TCR sequencing and RNA sequencing. To prepare the library, multiplex PCR was applied. This sample was sequenced with an Illumina HiSeq 4000. To build TCR beta libraries, CDR3 regions were amplified by Arm-PCR using iRepertoire HTBI primers. In-frame beta chains were kept once TCRdb had trimmed the public reads at Q25 with fastp and called clones with MiXCR. Rows are unified per CDR3 protein, each entry keeping the most common DNA and genes. The sample contains 520,000 or so distinct CDR3 sequences, around 12% of them found a single time. Together, the top ten hold almost 9% of the sample.

The same data also contributed to another study, on T cells in Graves' hyperthyroidism and ophthalmopathy.

The material sequenced was peripheral blood mononuclear cells (PBMCs), taken at new diagnosis, from a patient treated with antithyroid drugs. The receptors derive from a woman younger than 45 with Graves disease. Donor details come from another sample of the same person, matched by shared clones.

This clonotype was seen ten or more times. In DNA, the CDR3 is TGTGCCAGCAGTGCTAGCGGGAGGGGTGCAGATACGCAGTATTTT. It translates to CASSASGRGADTQYF. The gene calls are TRBV6-2 or TRBV6-3 and TRBJ2-3; 12 positions agree with TRBD2. Losses at the gene ends were 5 bases for V and 4 bases for J; bases not matched to a gene: 4. CDR3 length equals 15 residues. Germline loops: CDR1 MNHEY, CDR2 SVGEGT.

This clonotype occurred many times. V usage is TRBV6-1 and J usage is TRBJ2-6; D is unresolved. Germline lookup yields CDR1 MNHNS and CDR2 SASEGT. Trimming shortened V by 10 bases and J by 0 bases, and 10 bases separated the two germline ends. The CDR3 has 14 amino acids. The CDR3 loop is CATISSSGANVLTF. CDR3 nucleotide sequence: TGTGCCACCATTTCCAGCTCTGGGGCCAACGTCCTGACTTTC.

This clonotype was seen ten or more times. The chain has TRBV5-1 and TRBJ2-3, with TRBD2 matching over 8 bases. V shed 3 bases, J shed 0 bases, and the junction held 6 bases outside the gene matches. The CDR3 runs to 16 residues. Per germline, CDR1 SGHRS and CDR2 YFSETQ. CDR3 nucleotides: TGCGCCAGCAGCTCAAATAGCGGGGCTAGCACAGATACGCAGTATTTT. It yields the protein CASSSNSGASTDTQYF.